This T cell receptor (beta chain) was identified in a study of T-cell memory formation after mild COVID-19 listed by TCRdb under 2021. The study in broad terms: TCR sequence clusters from the two donors were largely donor specific. Longitudinal TCRalpha and TCRbeta repertoire sequencing tracked T-cell clones expanding and contracting after mild COVID-19 in two donors. The cohort was made up of two young adult volunteers, one female and one male, who were previously healthy.

In its sample, this clonotype was seen many times. Which antigen it targets is not known. Base qualities are missing; no much larger clone stands one base away. PBMCs were isolated by Ficoll-Paque density gradient centrifugation. These reads were obtained on an Illumina NovaSeq 6000. TCRalpha and TCRbeta cDNA libraries were built by 5'RACE with constant-segment primers, adding sample barcodes and unique molecular identifiers. RNA was extracted from every sample with Trizol reagent. Amplification of the libraries took two PCR steps, and the second step added a second sample barcode plus Illumina TruSeq adapters. Libraries were sequenced on an Illumina NovaSeq with 2 x 150 bp paired-end reads. Per the original workflow: With migec v1.2.7, reads were demultiplexed and then collapsed into UMI-guided consensus sequences. Using mixcr v2.1.11, UMI consensuses were aligned to TRA and TRB V and J templates and then assembled into clonotypes. A clonotype was counted as expanded or contracted only if both edgeR and NoisET called the change significant, with noise models trained on biological replicates. For edgeR calls, a false discovery rate-adjusted p below 0.01 and a log2 fold-change threshold of 1 were applied. PCA with hierarchical clustering of max-normalized trajectories of the 1000 most abundant clonotypes was used as exploratory dynamics analysis. Separately sequenced CD4+ and CD8+ repertoires were used to assign the CD4 or CD8 phenotype of responding clones. The raw public data were reprocessed by TCRdb itself: fastp quality trimming at Q25, MiXCR clonotype calling, in-frame beta chains only. Duplicate CDR3 protein sequences are folded into a single record with the most common DNA and genes. It is TCRdb's table, rather than the study itself, that gives the V and J calls and clone size. The sample profile shows just over 60,000 distinct CDR3 sequences; 9.3% of them were found once. The ten top clones hold approximately 1.1% of the sample.

From the cysteine up to the phenylalanine, the CDR3 has a length of 15 residues. The sequence is cut down to CDR3 DNA, 45 bases in frame from base 1. From a lookup of the germline V gene, CDR1 and CDR2 are KGHSH and LQKENI. Here V drops 0 bases and J drops 3 bases, and the junction holds 3 bases not matched to any gene. The study at large found these results: Contracting CD4+ clones were found mainly in CM and EM memory subsets, while CD8+ clones were enriched in EMRA. The study covered only two mild cases, and larger cohorts including severe cases with pre-infection samples were considered necessary. Some responding clones were detected in pre-infection memory, which suggested that pre-existing cross-reactive memory T cells had joined the SARS-CoV-2 response. Balanced CD4/CD8 phenotypes were observed for clones contracting from day 15 to 85, whereas a bias towards CD4+ was observed for a second wave of clones expanding from day 15 to 37. SARS-CoV-2 specificity was not confirmed for the second-wave clones peaking on day 37.

The receptor's source is a man younger than 35 who had mild COVID-19 (a few samples of this study predate the infection). The sample titles of this study are shuffled in the database, so cell type and time point are left out; the donor was told from shared clones. Recombination joined TRBV18 with TRBJ2-3; the junction holds 7 bases that match TRBD1. The specimen sequenced was PBMCs or a T cell subset sorted from them (not recorded which). The DNA sequence follows: TGTGCCAGCTCACCACCGGGACAGATGACAGATACGCAGTATTTT. The resulting protein is CASSPPGQMTDTQYF.